This T cell receptor beta chain was found in a study of T cell repertoires in ileal Crohn's disease. Study-level background: Every patient was operated on for stricturing (approximately 60%) or penetrating (about 39%) complications. Overall study results and limits: Compared with non-smokers, active smokers at surgery showed more clonal expansions.

The germline V gene encodes CDR1 SNHLY and CDR2 FYNNEI. Trimming removed 8 bases from V and 4 bases from J; junction bases left unmatched: 0. This CDR3 comprises 14 residues. This clone counts as large. Its specificity is unknown. This table comes from immunoSEQ multiplex PCR, and its TCRdb copy is limited to in-frame clones, with some not included. The table has a few thousand clones, around 79% seen once; the top ten hold approximately 17%. Sequenced sample: ileal tissue. This receptor was obtained from an adult with Crohn's disease. The rearrangement links TRBV2 to TRBJ2-2, with TRBD2 matching over 14 bases. The DNA of the CDR3 is TGTGCCAGCGGGACTAGCGGGAGCACCGGGGAGCTGTTTTTT. Translated, it gives CASGTSGSTGELFF.